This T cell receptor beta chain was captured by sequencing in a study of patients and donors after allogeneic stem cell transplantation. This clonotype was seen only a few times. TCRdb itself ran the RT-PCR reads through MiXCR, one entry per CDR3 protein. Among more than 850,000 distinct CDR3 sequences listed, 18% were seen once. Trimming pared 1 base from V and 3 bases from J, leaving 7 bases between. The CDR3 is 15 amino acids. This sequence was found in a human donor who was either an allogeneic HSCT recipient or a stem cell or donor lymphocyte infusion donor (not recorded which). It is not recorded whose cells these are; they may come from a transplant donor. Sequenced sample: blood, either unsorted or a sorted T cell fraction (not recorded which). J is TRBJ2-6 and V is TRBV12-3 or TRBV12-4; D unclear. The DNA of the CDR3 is TGTGCCAGCAGTTTAGGTGGGCTTGGGGCCAACGTCCTGACTTTC. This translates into CASSLGGLGANVLTF.